These 13 T cell receptor beta chains were all obtained from the same sample, sequenced in a study of glioma-infiltrating T cells. Using RNA template, CDR3s of TCR alpha and beta were amplified with iRepertoire arm-PCR. Via MiXCR, TCRdb re-called the multiplex PCR reads, giving one row per CDR3 protein. The table has fewer than 110,000 distinct CDR3 sequences, less than 30% seen once. The sequenced material came from glioma tissue, nonneoplastic brain tissue, or PBMCs (not recorded which). These receptors were collected from a human donor with low-grade glioma or glioblastoma, undergoing nonglioma brain surgery, or in good health (not recorded which).

This clonotype was recorded at least ten times. The V gene is TRBV7-2, the J gene TRBJ2-7; 9 bases align to TRBD2. Germline-derived CDR1 and CDR2 are SGHTA and FQGNSA. J gave up 4 bases and V 1 base, and 5 bases lay outside the gene matches. CDR3 size: 15 residues. The CDR3 DNA is TGTGCCAGCAGCTTAGTAGGCGGGGGGGGTTACGAGCAGTACTTC. Translated: CASSLVGGGGYEQYF.

This clonotype occurred a few times. The V and J genes are TRBV6-8 and TRBJ1-2, with TRBD1 matching over 7 bases. The CDR3 is 15 residues long. In germline, CDR1 is MNHGY, CDR2 SAAAGT. V was pared by 2 bases and J by 5 bases, with 8 bases of the junction left unmatched. The CDR3 protein is CASSYPTGRKYGYTF. CDR3 coding DNA: TGTGCCAGCAGTTACCCGACAGGGCGAAAATATGGCTACACCTTC.

This rearrangement joins TRBV9 to TRBJ1-5, with 7 bases lining up with TRBD1. Germline lookup yields CDR1 SGDLS and CDR2 YYNGEE. V shed 4 bases, J shed 3 bases, and the junction held 4 bases outside the gene matches. The CDR3 is made up of 14 amino acids. CDR3 in amino acids: CASSPGQSNQPQHF. Written as DNA, the CDR3 is TGTGCCAGCAGCCCGGGACAGTCCAATCAGCCCCAGCATTTT. The full variable domain, rest sourced from reference TRBV9 and TRBJ1-5, is DSGVTQTPKHLITATGQRVTLRCSPRSGDLSVYWYQQSLDQGLQFLIQYYNGEERAKGNILERFSAQQFPDLHSELNLSSLELGDSALYFCASSPGQSNQPQHFGDGTRLSIL.

This clonotype was detected only a few times. The chain joins TRBV20-1 to TRBJ2-5; D is possibly TRBD2 (6 bases). The CDR3 length is 17 residues. V shed 0 bases and J shed 4 bases, with 21 bases lying between them. The germline V gene has CDR1 DFQATT and CDR2 SNEGSKA (reference sequence). This CDR3 reads CSARDREGTLASETQYF. Written as DNA, the CDR3 is TGCAGTGCTAGAGATCGCGAGGGGACGCTAGCGTCAGAGACCCAGTACTTC.

This clonotype was recorded a few times. This chain uses TRBV6-1 with TRBJ2-1; 8 bases fit TRBD1. Unmatched junction bases numbered 17, after V lost 8 bases and J lost 5 bases. In germline, CDR1 is MNHNS, CDR2 SASEGT. This CDR3 spans 17 amino acids. Here the CDR3 DNA reads TGTGCCAGCTCGACACACCGACAGGGGACCCTCAACAATGAGCAGTTCTTC. Protein: CASSTHRQGTLNNEQFF.

This clonotype was seen repeatedly, ten times or more. The chain recombines TRBV20-1 with TRBJ1-1, with 8 bases fitting TRBD1. Per germline, CDR1 DFQATT and CDR2 SNEGSKA (reference sequence). The V segment lost 5 bases and the J segment 4 bases; nucleotides outside the gene matches: 6. CDR3 size: 13 residues. CDR3 DNA: TGCAGTGCTGAGGACAGGGACCCCACTGAAGCTTTCTTT. This codes for CSAEDRDPTEAFF.

This CDR3 reads CASSKWLTEAFF. CDR3 DNA: TGTGCCAGTAGTAAATGGCTGACTGAAGCTTTCTTT. The J gene is TRBJ1-1, the V gene TRBV19; D is ambiguous. The CDR3 contains 12 residues. Looked up from germline, CDR1 is LNHDA and CDR2 is SQIVND (reference sequence). Trimming took off 4 bases at V and 5 bases at J, with 8 bases between the two ends.

Note on this clonotype: A much larger clone lies a single base off, so this may be a read error. The chain links TRBV7-2 to TRBJ2-3; D is ambiguous. The CDR3 has 15 amino acids. Germline lookup yields CDR1 SGHTA and CDR2 FQGNSA. V lost 1 base and J lost 0, with 8 bases in between. CDR3 sequence (DNA): TGTGCCAGCAGCTTAGGCCCCCCTAGCACAGATACGCAGTATTTT. It codes for CASSLGPPSTDTQYF. The full variable domain, with the rest looked up from reference TRBV7-2 and TRBJ2-3, is GAGVSQSPSNKVTEKGKDVELRCDPISGHTALYWYRQSLGQGLEFLIYFQGNSAPDKSGLPSDRFSAERTGGSVSTLTIQRTQQEDSAVYLCASSLGPPSTDTQYFGPGTRLTVL.

As to this clonotype: A read error may account for a junction end that differs from germline. CDR3 sequence: CVSSLEGSGNTIYF. For the CDR3, the DNA is TGTGTCAGCAGCTTAGAGGGGTCTGGAAACACCATATACTTT. The chain is built from TRBV7-9 and TRBJ1-3; tentatively, D is TRBD1 (5 bases). The CDR3 has 14 amino acids. Germline V gene sequence: CDR1 SEHNR, CDR2 FQNEAQ (reference sequence). The full variable domain, with the rest looked up from reference TRBV7-9 and TRBJ1-3, is DTGVSQNPRHKITKRGQNVTFRCDPISEHNRLYWYRQTLGQGPEFLTYFQNEAQLEKSRLLSDRFSAERPKGSFSTLEIQRTEQGDSAMYLCVSSLEGSGNTIYFGEGSWLTVV.

There are a few counts of this clonotype. The rearrangement joins TRBV7-9 to TRBJ1-1, with TRBD1 as a possible D gene (6 bases). The CDR3 sequence is 13 residues long. Looked up from germline, CDR1 is SEHNR and CDR2 is FQNEAQ (reference sequence). The ends were cut back, 5 bases at V and 11 bases at J, with 18 bases in the middle. This CDR3 is CASSLQTQGSAFF. CDR3 sequence (DNA): TGTGCCAGCAGCCTCCAAACACAGGGTTCTGCTTTCTTT.

This clonotype was recorded at least ten times. V usage is TRBV6-1 and J usage is TRBJ2-4, with 8 nucleotides matching TRBD1. The CDR3 consists of 13 residues. CDR1 is MNHNS and CDR2 is SASEGT in the germline V gene. Unmatched junction bases numbered 5, after V lost 9 bases and J lost 4 bases. This CDR3 reads CASDRDRKNIQYF. The CDR3 DNA follows: TGTGCCAGTGACAGGGACAGGAAAAACATTCAGTACTTC.

This clonotype has a count of ten or more. The V and J genes are TRBV29-1 and TRBJ1-1, with D hard to call. The germline gives CDR1 SQVTM, CDR2 ANQGSEA. The CDR3 is made up of 12 amino acids. V lost 5 bases, J lost 1 base, and 8 bases lay in between. CDR3 region: CSVLEGNTEAFF. The CDR3 nucleotides are TGCAGCGTTTTGGAGGGGAACACTGAAGCTTTCTTT.

There are a few counts of this clonotype. The gene calls are TRBV14 and TRBJ1-6; TRBD1 aligns across 8 bases. V shed 2 bases and J 10 bases; nucleotides not matched to a gene: 7. Germline CDR1 and CDR2: SGHDN and FVKESK. CDR3 length equals 15 residues. CDR3 nucleotides: TGTGCCAGCAGCCAAAGGGCAGGGGGCTTGTCACCCCTCCACTTT. It translates to CASSQRAGGLSPLHF.